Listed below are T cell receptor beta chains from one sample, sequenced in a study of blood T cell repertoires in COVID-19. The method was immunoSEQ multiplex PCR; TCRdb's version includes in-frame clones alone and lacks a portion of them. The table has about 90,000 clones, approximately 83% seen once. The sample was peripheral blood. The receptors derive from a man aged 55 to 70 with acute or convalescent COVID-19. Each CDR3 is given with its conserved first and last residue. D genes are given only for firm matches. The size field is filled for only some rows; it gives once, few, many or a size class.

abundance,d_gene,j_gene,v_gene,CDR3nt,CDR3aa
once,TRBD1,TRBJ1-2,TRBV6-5,TGTGCCGCCGTAGGGACAGTCTATGGCTACACCTTC,CAAVGTVYGYTF
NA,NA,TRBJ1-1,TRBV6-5,TGTGCCAGCAGTTACTCGCAGGGCTTGAACACTGAAGCTTTCTTT,CASSYSQGLNTEAFF
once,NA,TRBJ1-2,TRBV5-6,TGTGCCAGCAGCTTAGACCCCGGGGATGGCTACACCTTC,CASSLDPGDGYTF
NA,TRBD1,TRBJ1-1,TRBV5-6,TGTGCCAGCAGCTTTAACAGGGGCATGAACACTGAAGCTTTCTTT,CASSFNRGMNTEAFF
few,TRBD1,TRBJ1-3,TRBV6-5,TGTGCCACCTGGGACAGGGGGCTTGGAAACACCATATATTTT,CATWDRGLGNTIYF
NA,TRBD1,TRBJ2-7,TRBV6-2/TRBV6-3,TGTGCCAGCAGTCCGGGACAGGGTAACGAGCAGTACTTC,CASSPGQGNEQYF
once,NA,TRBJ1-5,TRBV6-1,TGTGCCAGCAGTGAAACGGCAGGGGGCAATCAGCCCCAGCATTTT,CASSETAGGNQPQHF
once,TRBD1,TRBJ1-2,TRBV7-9,TGTGCCATCCCCTCGGCTGAGGGGGCGCTTTTTAGCTACACCTTC,CAIPSAEGALFSYTF
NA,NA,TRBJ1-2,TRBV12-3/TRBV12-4,TGTGCCAGCAGCCAATTTCTAGGATCTGGCTACACCTTC,CASSQFLGSGYTF
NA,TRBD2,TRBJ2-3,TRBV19,TGTGCCAGTAGTGTAGTAGCGGGGGCCTCCACAGATACGCAGTATTTT,CASSVVAGASTDTQYF
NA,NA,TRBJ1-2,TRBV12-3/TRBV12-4,TGTGCCATCGCAGGGCGACATGGCTACACCTTC,CAIAGRHGYTF
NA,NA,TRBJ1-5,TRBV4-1,TGCGCCAGCAGTCCCGCCCGGGGGGATAGCAATCAGCCCCAGCATTTT,CASSPARGDSNQPQHF
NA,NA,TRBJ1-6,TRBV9,TGTGCCAGCAGCGTGGCAGGGGATGGATCACCCCTCCACTTT,CASSVAGDGSPLHF